What follows are 9 T cell receptor beta chains derived from one specimen sequenced in a study of OX40 agonist ivuxolimab in advanced cancers. The library was generated by the immunoSEQ multiplex PCR assay. This is the immuneACCESS table as TCRdb keeps it, with only in-frame sequences that have V and J called. A part of the clones is gone; compared with another copy, unresolved V genes explain less than half, and the rest is unexplained. In all, the sample holds about 70,000 clones, and about 90% of those were seen once. Clones ranked in the top ten supply roughly 2.7% of the sample. The starting material was CD4+ or CD8+ T cells sorted from blood, obtained in a trial of the OX40 agonist ivuxolimab. These receptors were obtained from an adult with an advanced solid tumor such as melanoma, head and neck, liver or kidney cancer.

The genes are TRBV5-1 and TRBJ2-5; perhaps TRBD2 as D (5 bases). The germline gives CDR1 SGHRS, CDR2 YFSETQ. The CDR3 contains 14 residues. Trimming cost V 0 bases and J 2 bases, with 8 bases left between them. The CDR3 sequence: CASSLAGNQETQYF. CDR3 nucleotide sequence: TGCGCCAGCAGCTTGGCCGGGAATCAAGAGACCCAGTACTTC.

The V gene is TRBV11-3, the J gene TRBJ2-7; unclear D gene. The V end lost 2 bases, the J end lost 5 bases, and 7 bases lay between the germline ends. CDR3 length: 12 residues. From germline, CDR1 is SGHNT and CDR2 YENEEA. The CDR3 bases are TGTGCCAGCAGCTTATGGTTAGACGAGCAGTACTTC. Its protein product is CASSLWLDEQYF.

With respect to this clone: Germline is not matched at one junction end, which may reflect a read error. This chain joins TRBV27 and TRBJ2-5; 7 nucleotides agree with TRBD1. This CDR3 contains 16 residues. Germline CDR1 MNHEY, CDR2 SMNVEV (reference sequence). The CDR3 DNA sequence: TGTGCCAGCAGTAAACAGGGGTCTTTCTCTCAAGGGACCCAGTACTTC. Protein: CASSKQGSFSQGTQYF.

This clone was found once. The chain combines TRBV6-1 with TRBJ2-5, with D possibly matching TRBD1 (5 bases). The CDR3 runs 15 residues. Trimming cost V 9 bases and J 3 bases, with 20 bases left between them. The germline V gene encodes CDR1 MNHNS and CDR2 SASEGT. This chain's CDR3 is CASKWQGTRKETQYF. The CDR3 DNA reads as TGTGCCAGTAAGTGGCAGGGAACTCGCAAAGAGACCCAGTACTTC.

The rearrangement links TRBV9 to TRBJ2-3; a weak D match, TRBD2 (7 bases). The germline V and J ends were trimmed by 0 bases and 3 bases, with 14 bases remaining between them. From germline, CDR1 is SGDLS and CDR2 YYNGEE. The CDR3 length is 16 residues. CDR3 DNA: TGTGCCAGCAGCGTAGTGGGGGGGGCCCAGACAGATACGCAGTATTTT. Protein sequence: CASSVVGGAQTDTQYF.

This clone was counted once. The chain carries TRBV5-6 and TRBJ1-6; the D gene is possibly TRBD1 (5 bases). Germline assignment: CDR1 SGHDT and CDR2 YYEEEE. The CDR3 runs to 15 residues. Trimming removed 4 bases at V and 4 bases at J, with 12 bases between. DNA for the CDR3: TGTGCCAGCAGCCCAAATGGGGGTTATAATTCACCCCTCCACTTT. Protein product: CASSPNGGYNSPLHF.

This chain links TRBV9 with TRBJ1-5; a possible D gene is TRBD1 (6 bases). The CDR3 extends over 15 amino acids. V lost 5 bases and J lost 3, with 15 bases in between. Germline CDR1 reads SGDLS; CDR2 reads YYNGEE. The CDR3 DNA sequence: TGTGCCAGCAGTCCCGAGGGGGGTCCCAATCAGCCCCAGCATTTT. Its protein is CASSPEGGPNQPQHF. Full variable domain (missing parts from reference TRBV9 and TRBJ1-5): DSGVTQTPKHLITATGQRVTLRCSPRSGDLSVYWYQQSLDQGLQFLIQYYNGEERAKGNILERFSAQQFPDLHSELNLSSLELGDSALYFCASSPEGGPNQPQHFGDGTRLSIL.

The chain recombines TRBV7-2 with TRBJ1-4, with 9 bases aligning to TRBD1. Germline V gene sequence: CDR1 SGHTA, CDR2 FQGNSA. The CDR3 totals 14 residues. Unmatched junction bases numbered 2, after V lost 5 bases and J lost 4 bases. The CDR3 loop reads CASSPDRGNEKLFF. CDR3 nucleotide sequence: TGTGCCAGCAGCCCGGACAGGGGTAATGAAAAACTGTTTTTT.

This sequence joins TRBV7-9 and TRBJ2-7; D is unresolved. The germline V and J ends were trimmed by 4 bases and 0 bases, with 7 bases remaining between them. The germline gives CDR1 SEHNR, CDR2 FQNEAQ (reference sequence). The CDR3 totals 13 residues. This CDR3 reads CASSSRYSYEQYF. Written as DNA, the CDR3 is TGTGCCAGCAGCTCCCGATACTCCTACGAGCAGTACTTC.